This T cell receptor beta chain was profiled in a study of CD8+ T cells in alopecia areata. Documented treatment: oral pan-JAK inhibitor, 5-10 mg twice daily. The researchers isolated CD4+ and CD8+ T cells from PBMCs by sorting. This CDR3 comprises 14 residues. The V and J ends lost 6 bases and 7 bases, in that order; junction bases with no gene match: 5. Germline V CDR1 and CDR2: MDHEN, SYDVKM. Investigators isolated RNA and reverse transcribed it into cDNA to act as the sequencing template. Assay: immunoSEQ multiplex PCR; the TCRdb copy retains only in-frame clones and omits some. The table shows about 97,000 clones, with almost 60% occurring only once.

This specimen was CD8+ T cells sorted from blood, taken at approximately week 60, from a patient treated with tofacitinib. The chain joins TRBV28 to TRBJ1-6; TRBD1 aligns across 8 bases. The origin of this receptor is a human donor with alopecia areata. The CDR3 DNA sequence: TGTGCCAGCAGCCTCGGACAGGGAAATTCACCCCTCCACTTT. It yields the protein CASSLGQGNSPLHF.